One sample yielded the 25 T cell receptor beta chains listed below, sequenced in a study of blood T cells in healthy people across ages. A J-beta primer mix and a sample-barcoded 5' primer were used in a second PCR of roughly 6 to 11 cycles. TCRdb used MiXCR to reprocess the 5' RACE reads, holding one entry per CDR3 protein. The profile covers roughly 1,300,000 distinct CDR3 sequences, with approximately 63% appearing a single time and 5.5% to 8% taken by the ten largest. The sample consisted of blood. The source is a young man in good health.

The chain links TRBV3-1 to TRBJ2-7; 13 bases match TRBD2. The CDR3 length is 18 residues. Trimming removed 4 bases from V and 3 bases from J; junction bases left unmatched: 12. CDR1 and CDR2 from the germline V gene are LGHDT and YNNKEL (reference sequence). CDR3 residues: CASSPDPGTSGNYYEQYF. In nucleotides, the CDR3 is TGTGCCAGCAGCCCTGATCCCGGGACTAGCGGGAACTACTACGAGCAGTACTTC.

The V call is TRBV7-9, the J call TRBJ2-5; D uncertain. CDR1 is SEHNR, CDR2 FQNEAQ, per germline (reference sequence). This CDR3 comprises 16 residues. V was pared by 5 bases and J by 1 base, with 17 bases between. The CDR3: CASSLRVGLSQETQYF. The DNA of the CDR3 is TGTGCCAGCAGCCTACGAGTAGGGTTATCCCAAGAGACCCAGTACTTC.

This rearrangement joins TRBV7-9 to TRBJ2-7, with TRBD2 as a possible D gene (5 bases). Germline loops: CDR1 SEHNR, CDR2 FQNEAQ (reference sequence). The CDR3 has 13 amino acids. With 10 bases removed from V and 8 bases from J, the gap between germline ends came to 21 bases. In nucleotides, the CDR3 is TGTGCCACCAGGTCGGCGGGCCCAGGCAAGCAGTACTTC. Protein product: CATRSAGPGKQYF.

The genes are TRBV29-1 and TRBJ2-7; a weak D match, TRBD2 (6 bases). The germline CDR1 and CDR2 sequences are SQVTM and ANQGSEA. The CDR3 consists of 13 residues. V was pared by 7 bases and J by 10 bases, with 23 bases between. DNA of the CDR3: TGCAGCGGTGGGAGGATCAGTTTCCACGGTCAGTACTTC. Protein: CSGGRISFHGQYF.

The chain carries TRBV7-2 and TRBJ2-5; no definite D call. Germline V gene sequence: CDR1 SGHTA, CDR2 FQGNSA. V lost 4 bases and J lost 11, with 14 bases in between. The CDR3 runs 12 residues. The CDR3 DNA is TGTGCCAGCAGCTGGCCTCCGGGTGAGCAGTACTTC. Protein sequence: CASSWPPGEQYF.

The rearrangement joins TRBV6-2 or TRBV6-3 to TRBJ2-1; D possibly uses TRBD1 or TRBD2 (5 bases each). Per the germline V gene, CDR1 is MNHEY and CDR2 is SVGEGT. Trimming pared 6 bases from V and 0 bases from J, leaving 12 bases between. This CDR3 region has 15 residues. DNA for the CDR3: TGTGCCAGCAGCCCTGATGGGGGCTCCTACAATGAGCAGTTCTTC. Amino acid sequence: CASSPDGGSYNEQFF.

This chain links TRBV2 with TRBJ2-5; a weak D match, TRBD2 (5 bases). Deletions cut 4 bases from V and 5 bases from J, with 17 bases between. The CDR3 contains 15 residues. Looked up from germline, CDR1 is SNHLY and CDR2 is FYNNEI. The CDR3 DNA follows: TGTGCCAGCAGTGGGTTGTCGAGGGCGCTGGAGACCCAGTACTTC. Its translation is CASSGLSRALETQYF.

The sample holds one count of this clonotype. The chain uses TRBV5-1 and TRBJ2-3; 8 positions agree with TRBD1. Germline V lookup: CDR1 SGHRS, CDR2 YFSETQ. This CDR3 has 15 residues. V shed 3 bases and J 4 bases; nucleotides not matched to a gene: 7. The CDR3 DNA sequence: TGCGCCAGCAGCTCAGGGGGCCGGCTCGCAGATACGCAGTATTTT. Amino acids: CASSSGGRLADTQYF.

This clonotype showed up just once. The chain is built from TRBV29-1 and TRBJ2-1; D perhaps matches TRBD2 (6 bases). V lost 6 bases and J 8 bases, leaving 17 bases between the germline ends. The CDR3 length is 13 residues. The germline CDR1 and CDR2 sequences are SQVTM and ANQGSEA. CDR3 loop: CSVAGDSRYEQFF. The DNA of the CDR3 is TGCAGCGTCGCTGGGGACTCACGGTATGAGCAGTTCTTC.

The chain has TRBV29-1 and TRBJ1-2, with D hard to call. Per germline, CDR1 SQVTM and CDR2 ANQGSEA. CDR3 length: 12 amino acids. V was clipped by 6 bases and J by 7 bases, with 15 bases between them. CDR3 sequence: CSVGGGSGGYTF. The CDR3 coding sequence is TGCAGCGTCGGTGGTGGTAGCGGTGGCTACACCTTC.

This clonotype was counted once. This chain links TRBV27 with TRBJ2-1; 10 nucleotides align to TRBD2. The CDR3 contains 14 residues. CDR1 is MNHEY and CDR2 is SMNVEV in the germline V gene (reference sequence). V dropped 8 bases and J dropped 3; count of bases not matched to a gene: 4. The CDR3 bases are TGTGCCAGCTCTAGCGGGAGCTTCTACAATGAGCAGTTCTTC. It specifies CASSSGSFYNEQFF.

As DNA, the CDR3 is TGTGCCATCAGTGGTGACGGCTATGGCTACACCTTC. It specifies CAISGDGYGYTF. V usage is TRBV10-3 and J usage is TRBJ1-2; no clear D. This CDR3 comprises 12 residues. The germline CDR1 and CDR2 sequences are ENHRY and SYGVKD. V gave up 4 bases and J gave up 4 bases, with 7 bases separating them.

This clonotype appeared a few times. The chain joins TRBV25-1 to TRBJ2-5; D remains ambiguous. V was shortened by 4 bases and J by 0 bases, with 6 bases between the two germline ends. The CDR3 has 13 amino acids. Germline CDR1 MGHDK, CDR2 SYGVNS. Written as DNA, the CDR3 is TGTGCCAGCAGTGCTTGGGACCAAGAGACCCAGTACTTC. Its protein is CASSAWDQETQYF.

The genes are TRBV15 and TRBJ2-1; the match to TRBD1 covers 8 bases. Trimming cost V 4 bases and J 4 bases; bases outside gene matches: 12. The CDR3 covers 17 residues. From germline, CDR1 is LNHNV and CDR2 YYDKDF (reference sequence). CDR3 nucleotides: TGTGCCACCAGCACAATCCCCCGGGACAGGACATACAATGAGCAGTTCTTC. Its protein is CATSTIPRDRTYNEQFF. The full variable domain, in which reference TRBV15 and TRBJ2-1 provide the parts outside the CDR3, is DAMVIQNPRYQVTQFGKPVTLSCSQTLNHNVMYWYQQKSSQAPKLLFHYYDKDFNNEADTPDNFQSRRPNTSFCFLDIRSPGLGDTAMYLCATSTIPRDRTYNEQFFGPGTRLTVL.

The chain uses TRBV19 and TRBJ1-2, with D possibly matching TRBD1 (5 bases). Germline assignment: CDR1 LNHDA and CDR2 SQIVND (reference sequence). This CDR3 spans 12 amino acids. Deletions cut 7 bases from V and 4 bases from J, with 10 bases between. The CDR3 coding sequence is TGTGCCAGTACCCGGGACGGCTATGGCTACACCTTC. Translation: CASTRDGYGYTF.

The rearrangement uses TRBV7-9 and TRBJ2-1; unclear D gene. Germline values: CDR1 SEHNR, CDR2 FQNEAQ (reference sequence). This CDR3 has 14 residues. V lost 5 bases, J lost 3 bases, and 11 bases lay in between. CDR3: CASSASGVYNEQFF. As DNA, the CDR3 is TGTGCCAGCAGCGCCTCCGGAGTCTACAATGAGCAGTTCTTC.

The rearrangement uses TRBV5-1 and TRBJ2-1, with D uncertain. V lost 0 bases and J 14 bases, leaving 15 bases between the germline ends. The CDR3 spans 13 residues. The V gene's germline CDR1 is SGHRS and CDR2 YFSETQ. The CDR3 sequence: CASSLAGSYPEFF. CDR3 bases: TGCGCCAGCAGCTTGGCGGGTAGCTACCCGGAGTTCTTC.

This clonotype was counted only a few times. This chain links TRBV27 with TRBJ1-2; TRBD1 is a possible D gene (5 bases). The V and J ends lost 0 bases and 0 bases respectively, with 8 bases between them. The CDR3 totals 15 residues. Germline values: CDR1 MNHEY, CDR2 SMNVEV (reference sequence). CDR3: CASSLSGPANYGYTF. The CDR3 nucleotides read TGTGCCAGCAGTTTATCGGGGCCAGCTAACTATGGCTACACCTTC.

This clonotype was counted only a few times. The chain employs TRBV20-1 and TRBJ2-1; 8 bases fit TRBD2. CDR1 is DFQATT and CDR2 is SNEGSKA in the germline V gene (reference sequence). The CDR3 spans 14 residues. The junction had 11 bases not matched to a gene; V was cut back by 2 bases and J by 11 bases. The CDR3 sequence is CSARTKTGLAKQFF. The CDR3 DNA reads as TGCAGTGCTAGAACAAAAACCGGACTAGCAAAGCAGTTCTTC.

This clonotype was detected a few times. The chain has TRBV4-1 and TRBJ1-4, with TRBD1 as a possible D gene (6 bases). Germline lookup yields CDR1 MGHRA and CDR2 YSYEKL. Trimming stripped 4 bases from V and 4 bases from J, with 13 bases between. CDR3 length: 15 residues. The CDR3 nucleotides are TGCGCCAGCAGCCGTGCCGGACAGCATAATGAAAAACTGTTTTTT. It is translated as CASSRAGQHNEKLFF.

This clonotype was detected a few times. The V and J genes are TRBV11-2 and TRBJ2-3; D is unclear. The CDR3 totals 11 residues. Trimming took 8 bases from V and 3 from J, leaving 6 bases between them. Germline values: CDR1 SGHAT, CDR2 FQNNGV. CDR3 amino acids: CASYGTDTQYF. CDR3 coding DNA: TGTGCCAGCTATGGGACAGATACGCAGTATTTT.

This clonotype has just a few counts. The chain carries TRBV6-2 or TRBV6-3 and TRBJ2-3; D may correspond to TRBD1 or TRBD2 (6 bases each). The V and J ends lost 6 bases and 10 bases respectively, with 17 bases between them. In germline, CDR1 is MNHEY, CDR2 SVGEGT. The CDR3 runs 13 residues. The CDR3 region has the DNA TGTGCCAGCAGAAACTTCGGGGGCGACGCGCAGTATTTT. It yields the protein CASRNFGGDAQYF.

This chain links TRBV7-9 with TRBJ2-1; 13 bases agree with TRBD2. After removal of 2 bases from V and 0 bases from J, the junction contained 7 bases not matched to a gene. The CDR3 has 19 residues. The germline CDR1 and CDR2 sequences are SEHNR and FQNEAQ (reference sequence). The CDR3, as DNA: TGTGCCAGCAGCTTAATCCCCGGACTAGCGGGAGTCTCCTACAATGAGCAGTTCTTC. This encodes CASSLIPGLAGVSYNEQFF.

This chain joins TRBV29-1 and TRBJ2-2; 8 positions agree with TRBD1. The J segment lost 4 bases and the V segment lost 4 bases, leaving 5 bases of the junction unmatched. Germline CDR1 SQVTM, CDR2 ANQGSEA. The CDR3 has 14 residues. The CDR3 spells CSVVDRDSTGELFF. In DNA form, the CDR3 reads TGCAGCGTTGTGGACAGGGACAGCACCGGGGAGCTGTTTTTT.

CDR3 residues: CASSPPADRAGGRYGYTF. The CDR3 DNA reads as TGTGCCAGCTCACCACCGGCCGACAGGGCAGGAGGGCGATATGGCTACACCTTC. The chain recombines TRBV18 with TRBJ1-2; 7 positions match TRBD1. In germline, CDR1 is KGHSH, CDR2 LQKENI. This CDR3 comprises 18 residues. V gave up 0 bases and J gave up 5 bases; unmatched junction bases: 15.